Following are 15 T cell receptor beta chains from one sample sequenced in a study of cytomegalovirus exposure and HLA in healthy donors. PCR was performed using 60 Vbeta and 13 Jbeta primers. Produced via immunoSEQ multiplex PCR; TCRdb's table is partial and in-frame only. The sample lists about 140,000 clones, 88% seen once, with about 0.51% in the top ten. Sequenced: PBMCs. The receptors shown here come from a woman aged 40 to 50 in good health and CMV-seronegative.

Notes on this clone: The germline gene is not matched at one end of the junction; a read error may be the cause. This CDR3 is also generated by other DNA sequences in the sample. CDR3 loop: CASSSSAAGANVLTF. CDR3 nucleotides: TGTGCCAGCAGCTCCTCGGCGGCTGGGGCCAACGTCCTGACCTTC. The chain has TRBV7-9 and TRBJ2-6; D possibly corresponds to TRBD1 (5 bases). The germline V gene encodes CDR1 SEHNR and CDR2 FQNEAQ (reference sequence). CDR3 length equals 15 residues.

This rearrangement joins TRBV10-3 to TRBJ2-6; 9 nucleotides agree with TRBD1. Losses at the gene ends were 10 bases for V and 0 bases for J; bases not matched to a gene: 10. The CDR3 covers 17 residues. Germline V gene lookup returns CDR1 ENHRY and CDR2 SYGVKD. The DNA for the CDR3 is TGTGCCACCTCCCGGACAGGGGCCAGCTCTGGGGCCAACGTCCTGACTTTC. Residues: CATSRTGASSGANVLTF.

The chain links TRBV28 to TRBJ2-7; 8 positions agree with TRBD2. The CDR3 is 15 amino acids. Unmatched junction bases numbered 9, after V lost 5 bases and J lost 3 bases. From germline, CDR1 is MDHEN and CDR2 SYDVKM. Here the CDR3 reads CASSGSGSRVYEQYF. Here the CDR3 DNA reads TGTGCCAGCAGTGGAAGCGGGAGTCGGGTCTACGAGCAGTACTTC. Filled out from reference TRBV28 and TRBJ2-7, the complete variable domain reads DVKVTQSSRYLVKRTGEKVFLECVQDMDHENMFWYRQDPGLGLRLIYFSYDVKMKEKGDIPEGYSVSREKKERFSLILESASTNQTSMYLCASSGSGSRVYEQYFGPGTRLTVT.

The CDR3 here is CASSLMGKEVAFF. CDR3 nucleotides: TGTGCCAGCAGCTTAATGGGCAAGGAGGTAGCTTTCTTT. The V call is TRBV7-2, the J call TRBJ1-1; unclear D gene. The CDR3 totals 13 residues. The V and J ends lost 2 bases and 10 bases respectively, with 14 bases between them. Per the germline V gene, CDR1 is SGHTA and CDR2 is FQGNSA. The full variable domain, its missing parts supplied by reference TRBV7-2 and TRBJ1-1, is GAGVSQSPSNKVTEKGKDVELRCDPISGHTALYWYRQSLGQGLEFLIYFQGNSAPDKSGLPSDRFSAERTGGSVSTLTIQRTQQEDSAVYLCASSLMGKEVAFFGQGTRLTVV.

J is TRBJ2-3 and V is TRBV4-3, with D tentatively TRBD2 (6 bases). CDR1 and CDR2 (germline): LGHNA, YSLEER. Trimming shortened V by 0 bases and J by 7 bases, and 14 bases separated the two germline ends. CDR3 length: 15 amino acids. The DNA for the CDR3 is TGCGCCAGCAGCCAAGAACCGGGAGCGATTCATACGCAGTATTTT. Protein sequence: CASSQEPGAIHTQYF.

The rearrangement uses TRBV27 and TRBJ2-2; a possible D gene is TRBD1 (6 bases). Germline V gene data show CDR1 as MNHEY and CDR2 as SMNVEV (reference sequence). The CDR3 has 11 residues. The V end was cut by 8 bases, the J end by 7 bases, with 8 bases between. Here the CDR3 reads CASLGGGELFF. In DNA form, the CDR3 reads TGTGCCAGCCTAGGGGGCGGGGAGCTGTTTTTT.

The chain is built from TRBV7-6 and TRBJ2-5; D not certain. The length of the CDR3 is 13 residues. V lost 5 bases and J 5 bases, leaving 12 bases between the germline ends. Looked up from germline, CDR1 is SGHVS and CDR2 is FNYEAQ. Written as DNA, the CDR3 is TGTGCCAGCAGCCCCTGGAACGGGGAGACCCAGTACTTC. Its translation is CASSPWNGETQYF.

The rearrangement uses TRBV7-2 and TRBJ1-2, with D unresolved. The CDR3 consists of 15 residues. Germline V gene sequence: CDR1 SGHTA, CDR2 FQGNSA. The V gene lost 2 bases and the J gene lost 7 bases, with 17 bases spanning the gap. The CDR3 nucleotides read TGTGCCAGCAGCTTACAAGGAGGAGCGGCGTCTGGCTACACCTTC. This encodes CASSLQGGAASGYTF.

This clone appeared a few times. The CDR3 sequence is CASSLGGALGEAFF. As DNA, the CDR3 is TGTGCCAGCAGCTTAGGTGGGGCCCTCGGAGAAGCTTTCTTT. The V call is TRBV11-3, the J call TRBJ1-1; TRBD1 might be the D (5 bases). This CDR3 contains 14 residues. Germline CDR1 is SGHNT and CDR2 is YENEEA. Trimming pared 1 base from V and 8 bases from J, leaving 14 bases between.

The chain carries TRBV5-1 and TRBJ2-3, with a tentative D call TRBD2 (5 bases). The V gene's germline CDR1 is SGHRS and CDR2 YFSETQ. The CDR3 is 13 residues long. Trimming pared 1 base from V and 6 bases from J, leaving 9 bases between. CDR3: CASSLMGVDTQYF. CDR3 nucleotide sequence: TGCGCCAGCAGCTTGATGGGAGTTGATACGCAGTATTTT.

The chain recombines TRBV7-2 with TRBJ2-1; 9 bases align to TRBD2. The CDR3 is made up of 16 amino acids. CDR1 SGHTA and CDR2 FQGNSA come from the germline V gene. V gave up 5 bases and J gave up 0 bases; unmatched junction bases: 5. The CDR3 sequence: CASSASGRPSYNEQFF. DNA for the CDR3: TGTGCCAGCAGCGCAAGCGGGAGGCCCTCCTACAATGAGCAGTTCTTC.

The chain is built from TRBV28 and TRBJ1-4; 9 bases fit TRBD1. With V trimmed by 5 bases and J by 8 bases, 12 bases remained unmatched. Germline-derived CDR1 and CDR2 are MDHEN and SYDVKM. The CDR3 consists of 16 residues. The CDR3 loop is CASSAPSTGGREKLFF. The CDR3 coding sequence is TGTGCCAGCAGTGCCCCGTCGACAGGGGGACGGGAAAAACTGTTTTTT.

J is TRBJ1-6 and V is TRBV2; D may be TRBD1 (5 bases). This CDR3 comprises 15 residues. V was shortened by 7 bases and J by 9 bases, with 19 bases between the two germline ends. Per germline, CDR1 SNHLY and CDR2 FYNNEI. The CDR3 reads CASTPGGGVSSPLHF. CDR3 sequence (DNA): TGTGCCAGCACCCCCGGGGGTGGAGTTTCTTCACCCCTCCACTTT.

The CDR3 spells CAWSVVGGPYEQYF. CDR3 sequence (DNA): TGTGCCTGGAGTGTAGTGGGAGGCCCCTACGAGCAGTACTTC. The chain carries TRBV30 and TRBJ2-7; TRBD2 might be the D (6 bases). The CDR3 runs to 14 residues. V lost 0 bases and J lost 2, with 11 bases in between. The germline gives CDR1 GTSNPN, CDR2 SVGIG (reference sequence).

V usage is TRBV27 and J usage is TRBJ1-1; D not resolved. This CDR3 spans 15 amino acids. V was shortened by 6 bases and J by 0 bases, with 14 bases between the two germline ends. Germline-derived CDR1 and CDR2 are MNHEY and SMNVEV (reference sequence). CDR3 bases: TGTGCCAGCAGCCGCTCTAGGCTGCTGAACACTGAAGCTTTCTTT. Its translation: CASSRSRLLNTEAFF.